This is a list of T cell receptor beta chains from one sample in a study of shared clonotypes between healthy human individuals. Only in-frame clones appear in the TCRdb table, and some are missing; sequencing was by immunoSEQ multiplex PCR. There are 1.6 million or so clones in the sample; approximately 98.5% occur only once, and under 0.45% lies in the top ten. The specimen was naive CD4+ T cells sorted from blood. The receptor source for this set is a man aged 25 to 45 in good health. Each CDR3 is given with its conserved first and last residue.

J | V | CDR3
TRBJ2-1 | TRBV11-2 | CASSSYPLAGRSSYNEQFF
TRBJ2-5 | TRBV21-1 | CASSFGGPSRETQYF
TRBJ2-1 | TRBV7-7 | CASSLAPMGASSYNEQFF
TRBJ2-4 | TRBV21-1 | CASSKHVRPGLSKNIQYF
TRBJ2-6 | TRBV27 | CASSTRDRGSGGANVLTF
TRBJ2-2 | TRBV29-1 | CSVEEAGGNTGELFF
TRBJ2-1 | TRBV7-2 | CASSLGLARMYEQFF
TRBJ2-3 | TRBV18 | CASSPWVPRTHTDTQYF
TRBJ2-1 | TRBV7-7 | CASSWAGGPPNNEQFF
TRBJ2-1 | TRBV11-2 | CASSPSPGPGSNEQFF
TRBJ2-1 | TRBV20-1 | CSAKSFDEQFF
TRBJ2-3 | TRBV27 | CASSFRLVSTDTQYF
TRBJ2-3 | TRBV10-1 | CASSKRGGDTQYF
TRBJ2-3 | TRBV11-3 | CASSRTSTDTQYF
TRBJ2-1 | TRBV5-1 | CASSLVPWTSTYNEQFF
TRBJ1-2 | TRBV6-6 | CASSYLAGGSNYGYTF
TRBJ1-2 | TRBV11-2 | CASSSRPRDSSF
TRBJ2-1 | TRBV18 | CASSDVPSGTLYNEQFF
TRBJ1-5 | TRBV19 | CASSIRQNQPQHF
TRBJ1-1 | TRBV18 | CASSPIMRWTAAKSVPNTEAFF
TRBJ2-3 | TRBV15 | CATRRGPPQLTDTQYF
TRBJ2-3 | TRBV5-4 | CASSSGTSGFTDTQYF
TRBJ2-5 | TRBV18 | CASSPPQQREGRETQYF